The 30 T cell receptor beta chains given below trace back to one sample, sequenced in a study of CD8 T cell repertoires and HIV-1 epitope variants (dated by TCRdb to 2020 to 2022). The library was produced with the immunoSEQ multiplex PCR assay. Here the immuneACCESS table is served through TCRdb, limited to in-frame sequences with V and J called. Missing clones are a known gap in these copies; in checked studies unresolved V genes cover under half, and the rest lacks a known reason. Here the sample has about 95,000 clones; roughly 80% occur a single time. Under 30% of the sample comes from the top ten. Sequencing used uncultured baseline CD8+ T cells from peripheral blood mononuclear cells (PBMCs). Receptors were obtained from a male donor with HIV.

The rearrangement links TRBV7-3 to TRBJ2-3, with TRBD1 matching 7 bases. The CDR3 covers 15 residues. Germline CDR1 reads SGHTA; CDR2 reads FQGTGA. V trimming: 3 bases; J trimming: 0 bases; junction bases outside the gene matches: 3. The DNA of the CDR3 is TGTGCCAGCAGCTTTACAGGGGCTAGCACAGATACGCAGTATTTT. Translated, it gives CASSFTGASTDTQYF.

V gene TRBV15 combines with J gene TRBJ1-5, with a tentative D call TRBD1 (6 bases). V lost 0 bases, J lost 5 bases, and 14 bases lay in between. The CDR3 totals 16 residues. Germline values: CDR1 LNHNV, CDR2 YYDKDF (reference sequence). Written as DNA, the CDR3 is TGTGCCACCAGCAGAGATACAGGGCCCGTGGATCAGCCCCAGCATTTT. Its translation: CATSRDTGPVDQPQHF.

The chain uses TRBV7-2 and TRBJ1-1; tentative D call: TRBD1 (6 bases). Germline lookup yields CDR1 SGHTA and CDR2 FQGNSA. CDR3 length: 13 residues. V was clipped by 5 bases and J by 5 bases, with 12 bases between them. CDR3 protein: CASSQQGGTEAFF. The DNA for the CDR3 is TGTGCCAGCAGCCAACAGGGTGGGACTGAAGCTTTCTTT.

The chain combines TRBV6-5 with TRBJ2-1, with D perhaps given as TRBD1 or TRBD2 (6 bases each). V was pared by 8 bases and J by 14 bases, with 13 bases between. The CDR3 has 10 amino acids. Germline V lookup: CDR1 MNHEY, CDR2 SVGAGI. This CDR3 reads CASGGPRKFF. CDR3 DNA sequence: TGTGCCAGCGGGGGGCCTAGGAAGTTCTTC.

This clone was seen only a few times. For the CDR3, the DNA is TGTGCCAGCAGCCCAGGGGCGACGGACCAAGAGACCCAGTACTTC. Protein sequence: CASSPGATDQETQYF. The chain links TRBV7-9 to TRBJ2-5, with D possibly TRBD1 on 6 matching bases. The CDR3 loop spans 15 amino acids. Germline CDR1 is SEHNR and CDR2 is FQNEAQ (reference sequence). V dropped 5 bases and J dropped 0 bases, with 13 bases sitting between them. Supplemented by reference TRBV7-9 and TRBJ2-5, the full variable domain reads DTGVSQNPRHKITKRGQNVTFRCDPISEHNRLYWYRQTLGQGPEFLTYFQNEAQLEKSRLLSDRFSAERPKGSFSTLEIQRTEQGDSAMYLCASSPGATDQETQYFGPGTRLLVL.

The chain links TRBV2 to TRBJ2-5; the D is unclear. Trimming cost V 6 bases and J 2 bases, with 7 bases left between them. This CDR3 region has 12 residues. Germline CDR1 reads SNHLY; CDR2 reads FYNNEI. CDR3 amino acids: CASRGRQETQYF. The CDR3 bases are TGTGCCAGCAGGGGCAGGCAAGAGACCCAGTACTTC.

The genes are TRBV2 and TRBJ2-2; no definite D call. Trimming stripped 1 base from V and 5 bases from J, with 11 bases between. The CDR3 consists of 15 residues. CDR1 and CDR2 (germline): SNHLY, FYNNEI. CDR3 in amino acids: CASSEVLTATGELFF. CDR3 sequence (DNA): TGTGCCAGCAGTGAAGTCCTTACAGCGACCGGGGAGCTGTTTTTT.

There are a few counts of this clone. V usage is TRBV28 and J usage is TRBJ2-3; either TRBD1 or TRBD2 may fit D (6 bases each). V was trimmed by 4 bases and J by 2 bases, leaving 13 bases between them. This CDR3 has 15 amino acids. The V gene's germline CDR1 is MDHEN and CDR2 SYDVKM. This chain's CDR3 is CASSYLGGHTDTQYF. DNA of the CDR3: TGTGCCAGCAGTTACCTCGGGGGCCACACAGATACGCAGTATTTT.

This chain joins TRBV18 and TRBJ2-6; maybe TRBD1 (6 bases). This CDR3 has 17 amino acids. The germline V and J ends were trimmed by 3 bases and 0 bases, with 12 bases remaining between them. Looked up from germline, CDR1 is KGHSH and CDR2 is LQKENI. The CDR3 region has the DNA TGTGCCAGCTCACCCGGACAGCTTAGCTCTGGGGCCAACGTCCTGACTTTC. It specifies CASSPGQLSSGANVLTF. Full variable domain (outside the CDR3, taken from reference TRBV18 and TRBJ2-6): NAGVMQNPRHLVRRRGQEARLRCSPMKGHSHVYWYRQLPEEGLKFMVYLQKENIIDESGMPKERFSAEFPKEGPSILRIQQVVRGDSAAYFCASSPGQLSSGANVLTFGAGSRLTVL.

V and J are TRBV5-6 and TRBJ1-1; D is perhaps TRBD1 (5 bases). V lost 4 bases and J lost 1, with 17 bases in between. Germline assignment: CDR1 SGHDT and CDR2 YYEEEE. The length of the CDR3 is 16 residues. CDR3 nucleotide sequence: TGTGCCAGCAGCCTTCCGGTGGGGGTATCGAACACTGAAGCTTTCTTT. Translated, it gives CASSLPVGVSNTEAFF.

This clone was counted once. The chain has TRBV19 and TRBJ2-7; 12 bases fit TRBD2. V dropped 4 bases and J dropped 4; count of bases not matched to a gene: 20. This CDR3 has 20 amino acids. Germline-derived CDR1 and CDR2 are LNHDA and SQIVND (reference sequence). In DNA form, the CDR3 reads TGTGCCAGTAGTACGTACCTGTCTCGGACTAGCGGGGACATGAGATACGAGCAGTACTTC. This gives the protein CASSTYLSRTSGDMRYEQYF.

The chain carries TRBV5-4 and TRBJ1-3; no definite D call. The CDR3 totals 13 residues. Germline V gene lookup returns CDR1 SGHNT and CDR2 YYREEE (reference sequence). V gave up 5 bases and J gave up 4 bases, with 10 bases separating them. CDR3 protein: CASSSGQGNTIYF. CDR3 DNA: TGTGCCAGCAGTTCCGGCCAGGGAAACACCATATATTTT.

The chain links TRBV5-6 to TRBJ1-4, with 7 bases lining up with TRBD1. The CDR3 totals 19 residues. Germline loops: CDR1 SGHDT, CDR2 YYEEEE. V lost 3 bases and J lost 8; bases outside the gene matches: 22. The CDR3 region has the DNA TGTGCCAGCAGCTCCCGGGACCCGGAACGGGACAGCGGGTGGGAAAAACTGTTTTTT. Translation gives CASSSRDPERDSGWEKLFF. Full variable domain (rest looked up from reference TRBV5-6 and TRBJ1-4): DAGVTQSPTHLIKTRGQQVTLRCSPKSGHDTVSWYQQALGQGPQFIFQYYEEEERQRGNFPDRFSGHQFPNYSSELNVNALLLGDSALYLCASSSRDPERDSGWEKLFFGSGTQLSVL.

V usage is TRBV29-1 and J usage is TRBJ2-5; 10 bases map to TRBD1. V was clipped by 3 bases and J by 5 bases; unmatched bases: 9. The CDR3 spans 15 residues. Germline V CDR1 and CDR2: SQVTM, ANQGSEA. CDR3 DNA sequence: TGCAGCGTTGACCCCGGGACAGGGGCGGGTGAGACCCAGTACTTC. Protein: CSVDPGTGAGETQYF.

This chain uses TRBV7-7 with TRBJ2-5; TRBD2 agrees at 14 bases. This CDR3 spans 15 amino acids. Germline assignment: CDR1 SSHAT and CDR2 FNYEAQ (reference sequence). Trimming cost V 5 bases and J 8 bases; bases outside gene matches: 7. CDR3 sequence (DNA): TGTGCCAGCAGCCAAGGGACTAGCGGGGGCGAAACCCAGTACTTC. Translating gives CASSQGTSGGETQYF.

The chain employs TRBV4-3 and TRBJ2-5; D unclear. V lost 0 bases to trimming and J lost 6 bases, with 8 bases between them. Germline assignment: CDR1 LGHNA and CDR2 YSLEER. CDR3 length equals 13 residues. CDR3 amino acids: CASSQDLRKTQYF. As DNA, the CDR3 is TGCGCCAGCAGCCAAGATTTGAGGAAGACCCAGTACTTC.

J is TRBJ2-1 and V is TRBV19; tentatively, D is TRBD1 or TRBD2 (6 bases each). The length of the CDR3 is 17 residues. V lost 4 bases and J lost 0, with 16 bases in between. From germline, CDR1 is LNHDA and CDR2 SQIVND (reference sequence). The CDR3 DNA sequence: TGTGCCAGTAGTACTCCCTCGGGGGCGGGCTCCTACAATGAGCAGTTCTTC. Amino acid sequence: CASSTPSGAGSYNEQFF.

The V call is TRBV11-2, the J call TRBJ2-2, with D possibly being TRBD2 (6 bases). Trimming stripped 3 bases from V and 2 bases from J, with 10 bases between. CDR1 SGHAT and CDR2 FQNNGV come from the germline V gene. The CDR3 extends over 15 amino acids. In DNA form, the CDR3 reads TGTGCCAGCAGCTTCCGCGGGACTAACACCGGGGAGCTGTTTTTT. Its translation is CASSFRGTNTGELFF.

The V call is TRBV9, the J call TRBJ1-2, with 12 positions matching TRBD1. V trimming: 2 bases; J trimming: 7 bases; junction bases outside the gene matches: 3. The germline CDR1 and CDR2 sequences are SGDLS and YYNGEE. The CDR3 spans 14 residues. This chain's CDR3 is CASSVGTGGFGYTF. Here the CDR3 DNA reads TGTGCCAGCAGCGTCGGGACAGGGGGCTTTGGCTACACCTTC.

CDR3 coding DNA: TGTGCCAGTAGGGACACCCAGTACCAAGAGACCCAGTACTTC. This sequence encodes CASRDTQYQETQYF. The chain joins TRBV19 to TRBJ2-5; the D gene is possibly TRBD1 (5 bases). This CDR3 is 14 amino acids long. From germline, CDR1 is LNHDA and CDR2 SQIVND (reference sequence). The V gene lost 6 bases and the J gene lost 0 bases, with 11 bases spanning the gap.

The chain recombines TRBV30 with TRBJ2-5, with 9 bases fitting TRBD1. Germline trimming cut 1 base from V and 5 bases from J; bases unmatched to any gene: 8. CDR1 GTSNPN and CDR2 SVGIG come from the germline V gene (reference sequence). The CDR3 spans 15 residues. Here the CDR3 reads CAWSGDRASFETQYF. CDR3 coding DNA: TGTGCCTGGAGTGGGGACAGGGCGAGTTTCGAGACCCAGTACTTC.

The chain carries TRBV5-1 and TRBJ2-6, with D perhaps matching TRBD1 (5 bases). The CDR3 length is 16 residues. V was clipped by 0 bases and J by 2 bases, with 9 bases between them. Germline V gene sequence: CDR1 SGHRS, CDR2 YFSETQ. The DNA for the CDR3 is TGCGCCAGCAGCTTGGAGGGCAGGGCTGGGGCCAACGTCCTGACTTTC. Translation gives CASSLEGRAGANVLTF.

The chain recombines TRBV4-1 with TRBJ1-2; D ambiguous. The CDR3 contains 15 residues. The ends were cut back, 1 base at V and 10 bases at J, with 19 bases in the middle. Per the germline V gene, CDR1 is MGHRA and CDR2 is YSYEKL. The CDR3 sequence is CASSQGRPTWQDYTF. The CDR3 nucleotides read TGCGCCAGCAGCCAAGGTAGGCCGACCTGGCAGGACTACACCTTC.

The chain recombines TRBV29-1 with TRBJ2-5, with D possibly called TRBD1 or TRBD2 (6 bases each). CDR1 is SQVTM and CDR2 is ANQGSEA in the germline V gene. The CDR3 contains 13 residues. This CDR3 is CAERGGHGETQYF. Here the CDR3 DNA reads TGCGCGGAACGAGGGGGGCATGGAGAGACCCAGTACTTC.

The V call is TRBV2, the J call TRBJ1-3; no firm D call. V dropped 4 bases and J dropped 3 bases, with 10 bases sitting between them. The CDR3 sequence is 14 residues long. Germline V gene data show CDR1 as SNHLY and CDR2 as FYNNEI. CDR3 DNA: TGTGCCAGCAGTGTGTTGGCAGATGGAAACACCATATATTTT. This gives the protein CASSVLADGNTIYF.

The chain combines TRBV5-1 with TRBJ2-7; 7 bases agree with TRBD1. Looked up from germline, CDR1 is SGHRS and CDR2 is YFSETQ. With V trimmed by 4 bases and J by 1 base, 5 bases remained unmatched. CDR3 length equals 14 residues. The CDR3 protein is CASSPRQGSYEQYF. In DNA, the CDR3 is TGCGCCAGCAGCCCACGACAGGGATCCTACGAGCAGTACTTC.

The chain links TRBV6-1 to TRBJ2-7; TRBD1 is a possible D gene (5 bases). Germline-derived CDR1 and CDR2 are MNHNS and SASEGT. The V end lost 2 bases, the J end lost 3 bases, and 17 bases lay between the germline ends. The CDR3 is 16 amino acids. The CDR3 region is CASSEQGRAPNYEQYF. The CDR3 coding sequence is TGTGCCAGCAGTGAACAGGGCCGGGCCCCTAACTACGAGCAGTACTTC.

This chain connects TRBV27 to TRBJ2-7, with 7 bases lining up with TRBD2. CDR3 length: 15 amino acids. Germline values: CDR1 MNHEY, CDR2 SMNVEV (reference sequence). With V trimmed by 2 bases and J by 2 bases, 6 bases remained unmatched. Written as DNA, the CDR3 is TGTGCCAGCAGTTTAGGGCGGGAGAACCCCTACGAGCAGTACTTC. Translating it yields CASSLGRENPYEQYF.

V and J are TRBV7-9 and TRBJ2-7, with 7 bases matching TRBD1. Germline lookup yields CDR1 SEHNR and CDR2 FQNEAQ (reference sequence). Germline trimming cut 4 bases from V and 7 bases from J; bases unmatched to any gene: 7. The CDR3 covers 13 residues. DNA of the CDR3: TGTGCCAGCAGCTCGACAGGGCAAGGAGAGCAGTACTTC. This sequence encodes CASSSTGQGEQYF.

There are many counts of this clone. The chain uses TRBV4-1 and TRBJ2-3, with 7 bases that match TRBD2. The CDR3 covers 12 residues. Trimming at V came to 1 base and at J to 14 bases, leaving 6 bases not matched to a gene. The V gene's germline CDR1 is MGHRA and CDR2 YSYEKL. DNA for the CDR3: TGCGCCAGCAGCCAAGCGGGAGCGGGGACGTATTTT. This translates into CASSQAGAGTYF.